The T cell receptor (beta chain) under discussion was sequenced for a study of blood T cells in healthy people across ages. Alongside a J-beta primer mix, a sample-barcoded 5' primer served in a second PCR lasting roughly 6 to 11 cycles. The template-switch adaptor was a 5' adaptor with 12 random nucleotides. It tagged each cDNA molecule. MiXCR, run by TCRdb on the 5' RACE reads, gives a single entry per CDR3 protein. The data contain 1.5 million to 2 million distinct CDR3 sequences, almost 35% of them singletons. For this clonotype: A read error is possible here, since a much larger clone lies one base away.

The CDR3 has 14 amino acids. The V segment lost 10 bases and the J segment 5 bases; nucleotides outside the gene matches: 11. CDR1 and CDR2 from the germline V gene are MNHEY and SVGAGI. Investigators took approximately 10 milliliters of peripheral blood from every donor. Extraction of total RNA produced a minimum of 6 micrograms from each sample. The chain links TRBV6-5 to TRBJ2-5; the match to TRBD1 covers 9 bases. The sample was blood. This sequence was found in a woman in her twenties or thirties in good health. In nucleotides, the CDR3 is TGTGCCAACAGACCCGGGACAGGGAGTGAGACCCAGTACTTC. This sequence encodes CANRPGTGSETQYF.